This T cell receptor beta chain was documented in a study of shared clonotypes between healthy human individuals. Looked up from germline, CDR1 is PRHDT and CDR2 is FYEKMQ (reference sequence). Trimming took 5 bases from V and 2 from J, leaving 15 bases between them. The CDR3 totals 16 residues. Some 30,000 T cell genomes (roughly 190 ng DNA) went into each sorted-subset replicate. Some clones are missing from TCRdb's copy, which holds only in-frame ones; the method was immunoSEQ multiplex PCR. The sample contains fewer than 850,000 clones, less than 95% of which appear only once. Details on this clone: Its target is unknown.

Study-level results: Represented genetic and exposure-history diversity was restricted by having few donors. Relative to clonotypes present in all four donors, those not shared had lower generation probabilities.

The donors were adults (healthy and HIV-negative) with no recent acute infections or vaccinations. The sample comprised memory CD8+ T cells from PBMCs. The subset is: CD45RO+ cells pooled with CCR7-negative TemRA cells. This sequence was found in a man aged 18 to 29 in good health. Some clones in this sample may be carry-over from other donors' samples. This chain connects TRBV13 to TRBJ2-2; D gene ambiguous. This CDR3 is CASSPPPRLNTGELFF. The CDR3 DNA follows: TGTGCCAGCAGCCCCCCGCCCCGACTCAACACCGGGGAGCTGTTTTTT. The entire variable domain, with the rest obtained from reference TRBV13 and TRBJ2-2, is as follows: AAGVIQSPRHLIKEKRETATLKCYPIPRHDTVYWYQQGPGQDPQFLISFYEKMQSDKGSIPDRFSAQQFSDYHSELNMSSLELGDSALYFCASSPPPRLNTGELFFGEGSRLTVL.